One sample yielded the 32 T cell receptor beta chains listed below, sequenced in a study of OX40 agonist ivuxolimab in advanced cancers. The protocol was immunoSEQ multiplex PCR, while the TCRdb copy is restricted to in-frame clones and leaves out a portion. This sample carries tens of thousands of clones, approximately 94% of them seen once, and the ten largest clones take less than 20%. The sequenced sample was CD4+ or CD8+ T cells sorted from blood, obtained in a trial of the OX40 agonist ivuxolimab. Every receptor here comes from an adult with an advanced solid tumor such as melanoma, head and neck, liver or kidney cancer.

The chain joins TRBV5-1 to TRBJ2-7; 14 nucleotides line up with TRBD2. The CDR3 extends over 17 amino acids. Germline CDR1 SGHRS, CDR2 YFSETQ. Germline trimming cut 6 bases from V and 0 bases from J; bases unmatched to any gene: 8. CDR3 bases: TGCGCCAGCACCAGTGGGACTAGCGGGAGAGACTCCTACGAGCAGTACTTC. Translating it yields CASTSGTSGRDSYEQYF.

The genes are TRBV10-2 and TRBJ2-1; no clear D gene. The CDR3 length is 14 residues. V was clipped by 3 bases and J by 3 bases, with 9 bases between them. The germline V gene encodes CDR1 WSHSY and CDR2 SAAADI. The CDR3 protein is CASSEVHDYNEQFF. CDR3 nucleotides: TGCGCCAGCAGTGAAGTCCATGACTACAATGAGCAGTTCTTC.

The J gene is TRBJ2-7, the V gene TRBV5-5; D possibly matches TRBD1 or TRBD2 (5 bases each). V lost 4 bases, J lost 2 bases, and 13 bases lay in between. Germline lookup yields CDR1 SGHKS and CDR2 YYEKEE (reference sequence). The CDR3 is 14 amino acids. The DNA of the CDR3 is TGTGCCAGCAGCCGGGGACGGGGTGCCTACGAGCAGTACTTC. This sequence encodes CASSRGRGAYEQYF.

This clone is a singleton in its sample. The chain links TRBV5-1 to TRBJ2-2; D is undetermined. CDR1 and CDR2 from the germline V gene are SGHRS and YFSETQ. This CDR3 is built from 12 residues. V lost 3 bases and J lost 0, with 0 bases in between. The CDR3 DNA follows: TGCGCCAGCAGCTCGAACACCGGGGAGCTGTTTTTT. Translated: CASSSNTGELFF.

This sequence joins TRBV4-3 and TRBJ1-2, with D uncertain. Trimming took off 0 bases at V and 4 bases at J, with 12 bases between the two ends. The CDR3 has 15 amino acids. Germline V gives CDR1 LGHNA, CDR2 YSLEER. The CDR3 spells CASSQDRGQLYGYTF. The DNA of the CDR3 is TGCGCCAGCAGCCAAGATCGGGGTCAGCTCTATGGCTACACCTTC.

The rearrangement links TRBV19 to TRBJ1-1; D might be TRBD1 (5 bases). There are 15 residues in the CDR3. CDR1 is LNHDA and CDR2 is SQIVND in the germline V gene (reference sequence). V lost 7 bases and J lost 0, with 15 bases in between. The CDR3: CASMVSWGMNTEAFF. CDR3 coding DNA: TGTGCCAGTATGGTTTCTTGGGGGATGAACACTGAAGCTTTCTTT.

The V and J genes are TRBV4-2 and TRBJ2-5, with no clear D. V lost 1 base and J lost 2, with 8 bases in between. The germline V gene encodes CDR1 LGHNA and CDR2 YNFKEQ. This CDR3 spans 14 amino acids. CDR3 sequence: CASSQAGWQETQYF. The CDR3 DNA is TGTGCCAGCAGCCAAGCCGGGTGGCAAGAGACCCAGTACTTC.

This chain links TRBV19 with TRBJ2-1; 9 bases are a match to TRBD2. Trimming took 9 bases from V and 7 from J; bases not matched to a gene: 10. Germline V gives CDR1 LNHDA, CDR2 SQIVND (reference sequence). The CDR3 runs to 14 residues. DNA for the CDR3: TGTGCCAGCGTGAAGCGGGAGGTTCTGAATGAGCAGTTCTTC. Translation gives CASVKREVLNEQFF.

The gene calls are TRBV9 and TRBJ1-2, with unresolved D. Between the trimmed V and J ends, which lost 4 bases and 4 bases, there was a span of 17 bases. The CDR3 consists of 15 residues. CDR1 is SGDLS, CDR2 YYNGEE, per germline. DNA of the CDR3: TGTGCCAGCAGCCCCTCCGGGAGGTCAAGCTATGGCTACACCTTC. Translating it yields CASSPSGRSSYGYTF.

V usage is TRBV6-5 and J usage is TRBJ2-3; 10 nucleotides align to TRBD2. Germline assignment: CDR1 MNHEY and CDR2 SVGAGI. The CDR3 is 15 amino acids. V trimming: 5 bases; J trimming: 4 bases; junction bases outside the gene matches: 6. CDR3 nucleotides: TGTGCCAGCAGTCTTCTAGCGGGAGTGGCAGATACGCAGTATTTT. As protein: CASSLLAGVADTQYF.

The rearrangement joins TRBV7-9 to TRBJ1-1; D gene unclear. The CDR3 has 17 residues. The germline V gene has CDR1 SEHNR and CDR2 FQNEAQ (reference sequence). Between the trimmed V and J ends, which lost 5 bases and 0 bases, there was a span of 19 bases. The chain's CDR3 is CASSPRSGLYLNTEAFF. DNA for the CDR3: TGTGCCAGCAGCCCCAGATCCGGGCTTTACTTGAACACTGAAGCTTTCTTT.

The chain combines TRBV6-6 with TRBJ2-3; 12 bases fit TRBD2. Germline V gene data show CDR1 as MNHNY and CDR2 as SVGAGI (reference sequence). Germline trimming cut 5 bases from V and 3 bases from J; bases unmatched to any gene: 6. The length of the CDR3 is 16 residues. The CDR3 sequence: CASSHASGRATDTQYF. For the CDR3, the DNA is TGTGCCAGCAGTCACGCTAGCGGGAGGGCTACAGATACGCAGTATTTT.

The chain couples TRBV27 to TRBJ2-7; 7 positions match TRBD2. The CDR3 sequence is 16 residues long. The germline CDR1 and CDR2 sequences are MNHEY and SMNVEV (reference sequence). Trimming at V came to 2 bases and at J to 3 bases, leaving 10 bases not matched to a gene. CDR3 loop: CASSLGRGRENYEQYF. CDR3 DNA: TGTGCCAGCAGTTTAGGCCGGGGGAGGGAAAACTACGAGCAGTACTTC.

Here the CDR3 reads CASSSATGNYGYTF. In nucleotides, the CDR3 is TGTGCCAGCAGCTCTGCGACAGGAAACTATGGCTACACCTTC. The chain links TRBV13 to TRBJ1-2, with D possibly matching TRBD1 (6 bases). Germline V gene data show CDR1 as PRHDT and CDR2 as FYEKMQ (reference sequence). V was clipped by 4 bases and J by 2 bases, with 11 bases between them. CDR3 size: 14 residues.

V usage is TRBV7-9 and J usage is TRBJ2-1, with D possibly being TRBD2 (6 bases). Looked up from germline, CDR1 is SEHNR and CDR2 is FQNEAQ (reference sequence). Trimming shortened V by 7 bases and J by 5 bases, and 15 bases separated the two germline ends. The CDR3 runs 14 residues. CDR3 in amino acids: CASTYGGTDNEQFF. CDR3 DNA: TGTGCCAGCACTTACGGGGGAACAGACAATGAGCAGTTCTTC.

The rearrangement joins TRBV5-6 to TRBJ2-3; D uncertain. The CDR3 has 14 amino acids. The germline V gene has CDR1 SGHDT and CDR2 YYEEEE. The ends were cut back, 2 bases at V and 4 bases at J, with 11 bases in the middle. The CDR3 spells CASSLTGVADTQYF. The CDR3 DNA follows: TGTGCCAGCAGCTTAACCGGCGTCGCAGATACGCAGTATTTT.

The chain joins TRBV15 to TRBJ2-7; the match to TRBD2 covers 9 bases. V lost 2 bases, J lost 2 bases, and 10 bases stayed unmatched. Germline V CDR1 and CDR2: LNHNV, YYDKDF (reference sequence). The CDR3 is made up of 17 amino acids. CDR3 sequence (DNA): TGTGCCACCAGCAGACTACCTGTGACTAGCGGTCCCTACGAGCAGTACTTC. Protein: CATSRLPVTSGPYEQYF.

The genes are TRBV18 and TRBJ2-7; TRBD2 matches 10 bases. With V trimmed by 3 bases and J by 4 bases, 0 bases remained unmatched. This CDR3 comprises 13 residues. Germline V gene lookup returns CDR1 KGHSH and CDR2 LQKENI. CDR3 sequence: CASSPGLAYEQYF. In DNA, the CDR3 is TGTGCCAGCTCACCGGGACTAGCGTACGAGCAGTACTTC.

V and J are TRBV6-1 and TRBJ1-4, with TRBD1 matching over 9 bases. CDR3 length: 16 amino acids. Per the germline V gene, CDR1 is MNHNS and CDR2 is SASEGT. Trimming took 1 base from V and 0 from J; bases not matched to a gene: 0. The CDR3 protein is CASSEGQGATNEKLFF. As DNA, the CDR3 is TGTGCCAGCAGTGAAGGACAGGGGGCAACTAATGAAAAACTGTTTTTT.

The J gene is TRBJ2-2, the V gene TRBV7-9; 7 nucleotides match TRBD1. Looked up from germline, CDR1 is SEHNR and CDR2 is FQNEAQ (reference sequence). This CDR3 has 17 amino acids. V gave up 10 bases and J gave up 3 bases; unmatched junction bases: 17. The CDR3: CATGQARAGDDTGELFF. Written as DNA, the CDR3 is TGTGCCACAGGACAGGCCCGCGCGGGCGATGACACCGGGGAGCTGTTTTTT.

This sequence joins TRBV4-3 and TRBJ2-3; 10 positions match TRBD2. The trim removed 4 bases at V and 5 bases at J, leaving 15 bases unmatched. There are 18 residues in the CDR3. Germline CDR1 reads LGHNA; CDR2 reads YSLEER. The CDR3 loop reads CASSPRPGLADNRDTQYF. For the CDR3, the DNA is TGCGCCAGCAGCCCACGCCCCGGACTAGCGGACAATCGAGATACGCAGTATTTT.

The genes are TRBV28 and TRBJ2-3, with 7 nucleotides matching TRBD2. This CDR3 contains 16 residues. Losses at the gene ends were 5 bases for V and 7 bases for J; bases not matched to a gene: 15. CDR1 and CDR2 from the germline V gene are MDHEN and SYDVKM. CDR3 loop: CASSLKRWEGIYTQYF. CDR3 sequence (DNA): TGTGCCAGCAGTCTTAAGCGCTGGGAGGGGATTTATACGCAGTATTTT.

DNA of the CDR3: TGTGCCAGCAGCGTAGTAGGCCGACAGGACAGCACAGATACGCAGTATTTT. This codes for CASSVVGRQDSTDTQYF. J is TRBJ2-3 and V is TRBV9, with D maybe TRBD1 (6 bases). The V end lost 0 bases, the J end lost 0 bases, and 14 bases lay between the germline ends. The CDR3 is 17 residues long. CDR1 is SGDLS, CDR2 YYNGEE, per germline.

The chain carries TRBV28 and TRBJ2-5; 7 nucleotides align to TRBD2. The CDR3 consists of 15 residues. With V trimmed by 6 bases and J by 5 bases, 12 bases remained unmatched. Germline loops: CDR1 MDHEN, CDR2 SYDVKM. The CDR3 protein is CASSLRREGGETQYF. The CDR3 region has the DNA TGTGCCAGCAGCCTCAGGAGGGAGGGCGGCGAGACCCAGTACTTC.

V is TRBV29-1 and J is TRBJ2-1; 8 positions match TRBD2. With 5 bases clipped from V and 7 bases from J, the junction kept 13 bases outside the gene matches. The CDR3 loop spans 15 amino acids. Germline-derived CDR1 and CDR2 are SQVTM and ANQGSEA. CDR3 region: CSVSLGAGGPNEQFF. DNA of the CDR3: TGCAGCGTTTCCTTAGGGGCGGGGGGCCCTAATGAGCAGTTCTTC.

The chain has TRBV7-9 and TRBJ2-5, with 9 bases lining up with TRBD2. The CDR3 consists of 17 residues. Germline V gene data show CDR1 as SEHNR and CDR2 as FQNEAQ (reference sequence). J lost 5 bases, V lost 3 bases, and 13 bases had no gene match. In DNA form, the CDR3 reads TGTGCCAGCAGCTTGCCTGGCGGGAGGGTTGTTAGGGAGACCCAGTACTTC. This translates into CASSLPGGRVVRETQYF.

In this sample, this clone turned up once. Here the CDR3 DNA reads TGCGCCAGCAGCCAAGATAAACAGGGAAGAAACGAGCAGTACTTC. This translates into CASSQDKQGRNEQYF. V is TRBV4-3 and J is TRBJ2-7; weak D call: TRBD1 (6 bases). The CDR3 runs to 15 residues. From germline, CDR1 is LGHNA and CDR2 YSLEER. Trimming removed 0 bases at V and 5 bases at J, with 14 bases between.

This chain links TRBV29-1 with TRBJ1-1; 10 bases line up with TRBD1. Germline assignment: CDR1 SQVTM and CDR2 ANQGSEA. The CDR3 is 14 residues long. V lost 2 bases to trimming and J lost 9 bases; unmatched junction nucleotides: 9. The CDR3 coding sequence is TGCAGCGTTGAATTACCGGGACAGGGGCCCCAAGCTTTCTTT. The encoded protein is CSVELPGQGPQAFF.

The chain uses TRBV7-3 and TRBJ2-2, with 7 bases that match TRBD2. Trimming removed 10 bases from V and 5 bases from J; junction bases left unmatched: 7. The CDR3 loop spans 13 amino acids. From germline, CDR1 is SGHTA and CDR2 FQGTGA. The chain's CDR3 is CATGEGGTGELFF. The CDR3 DNA follows: TGTGCCACCGGGGAGGGAGGTACCGGGGAGCTGTTTTTT. Looking up the rest from reference TRBV7-3 and TRBJ2-2 gives the full variable domain: GAGVSQTPSNKVTEKGKYVELRCDPISGHTALYWYRQSLGQGPEFLIYFQGTGAADDSGLPNDRFFAVRPEGSVSTLKIQRTERGDSAVYLCATGEGGTGELFFGEGSRLTVL.

This clone was counted a few times. The rearrangement joins TRBV11-3 to TRBJ2-5; D unclear. The CDR3 loop spans 13 amino acids. V lost 6 bases, J lost 4 bases, and 12 bases lay in between. In germline, CDR1 is SGHNT, CDR2 YENEEA. CDR3 nucleotide sequence: TGTGCCAGCAGTCTTACTTGGGGAGAGACCCAGTACTTC. Encoded protein: CASSLTWGETQYF.

This sequence joins TRBV9 and TRBJ2-7, with D uncertain. The CDR3 runs 15 residues. Trimming pared 0 bases from V and 2 bases from J, leaving 12 bases between. The germline V gene encodes CDR1 SGDLS and CDR2 YYNGEE. CDR3 protein: CASSVGGGGTYEQYF. CDR3 nucleotide sequence: TGTGCCAGCAGCGTAGGGGGTGGTGGGACCTACGAGCAGTACTTC.

V gene TRBV7-8 combines with J gene TRBJ2-7, with D tentatively TRBD2 (6 bases). This CDR3 is 13 amino acids long. V was trimmed by 0 bases and J by 9 bases, leaving 12 bases between them. Germline V lookup: CDR1 SGHVS, CDR2 FQNEAQ. CDR3 sequence (DNA): TGTGCCAGCAGCTTAGCGAAGGGAGGAGGGCAGTACTTC. Translating gives CASSLAKGGGQYF.